A single sample is the source of the 5 T cell receptor beta chains below, sequenced in a study of CD8 T cells in Susac syndrome. An input of about 0.5 to 1 ug of RNA was subjected to reverse transcription using random hexamers. TCRdb reprocessed the immunoSEQ multiplex PCR reads with MiXCR, giving one entry per CDR3 protein. The sample lists about 300,000 distinct CDR3 sequences; 70% to 90% were seen once. Sequencing was performed on CD8+ T cells from PBMCs. The receptors originated from a human donor with multiple sclerosis.

The V gene is TRBV27, the J gene TRBJ2-7, with 7 bases fitting TRBD1. The length of the CDR3 is 18 residues. The germline V gene has CDR1 MNHEY and CDR2 SMNVEV (reference sequence). With V trimmed by 5 bases and J by 2 bases, 18 bases remained unmatched. As DNA, the CDR3 is TGTGCCAGCAGTCCCCTACCCCACAGGGGAAGTGGCCCCTACGAGCAGTACTTC. It yields the protein CASSPLPHRGSGPYEQYF.

This clonotype appeared once. J is TRBJ2-4 and V is TRBV28, with D possibly TRBD2 on 6 matching bases. Germline V gives CDR1 MDHEN, CDR2 SYDVKM. The length of the CDR3 is 12 residues. Deletions cut 5 bases from V and 15 bases from J, with 17 bases between. The CDR3 DNA sequence: TGTGCCAGCAGTCGAAGGACTATCAGGGCGTACTTC. Its protein product is CASSRRTIRAYF.

The chain links TRBV20-1 to TRBJ1-4; 7 positions match TRBD1. The CDR3 is 19 residues long. CDR1 and CDR2 from the germline V gene are DFQATT and SNEGSKA (reference sequence). V was pared by 6 bases and J by 0 bases, with 19 bases of the junction left unmatched. The CDR3 is CSAHTGAEFPFPTNEKLFF. CDR3 DNA sequence: TGCAGTGCCCACACAGGGGCCGAATTCCCCTTTCCAACTAATGAAAAACTGTTTTTT.

The rearrangement uses TRBV4-1 and TRBJ2-7; tentative D call: TRBD2 (6 bases). Trimming pared 5 bases from V and 0 bases from J, leaving 14 bases between. The germline gives CDR1 MGHRA, CDR2 YSYEKL. CDR3 size: 15 residues. In DNA form, the CDR3 reads TGCGCCAGCAGCTCCGGGACTTCAACCTCCTACGAGCAGTACTTC. Translation gives CASSSGTSTSYEQYF.

This sequence joins TRBV28 and TRBJ1-1, with D maybe TRBD1 (6 bases). Germline CDR1 reads MDHEN; CDR2 reads SYDVKM. V dropped 2 bases and J dropped 0 bases, with 13 bases sitting between them. This CDR3 region has 16 residues. CDR3 DNA: TGTGCCAGCAGTTTAGAACAGGGCTTCATGAACACTGAAGCTTTCTTT. As protein: CASSLEQGFMNTEAFF.